The 11 T cell receptor beta chains in this list originate from one sample, sequenced in a study of identical twins. Using its own MiXCR run on the 5' RACE reads, TCRdb lists one record per CDR3 protein. The sample shows nearly 900,000 distinct CDR3 sequences, approximately 13% of them seen only once. The same sample was also used in a study of yellow fever vaccine responses in identical twins.

Sequencing used PBMCs. Every receptor here comes from a woman between 18 and 30 years old in good health.

This clonotype was counted a few times. This chain links TRBV7-9 with TRBJ2-7, with TRBD2 identical over 10 bases. After removal of 6 bases from V and 4 bases from J, the junction contained 9 bases not matched to a gene. CDR1 is SEHNR, CDR2 FQNEAQ, per germline (reference sequence). The length of the CDR3 is 15 residues. The DNA for the CDR3 is TGTGCCAGCAGGGACCTAGCGGGAGTACGGTACGAGCAGTACTTC. It specifies CASRDLAGVRYEQYF.

Only a few counts were recorded for this clonotype. The chain has TRBV6-5 and TRBJ2-3; possible D gene TRBD2, 6 bases. The CDR3 has 16 residues. CDR1 MNHEY and CDR2 SVGAGI come from the germline V gene. V dropped 2 bases and J dropped 1 base, with 13 bases sitting between them. In DNA form, the CDR3 reads TGTGCCAGCAGTTACAGTCTAGCGTATGGCACAGATACGCAGTATTTT. This sequence encodes CASSYSLAYGTDTQYF.

The table lists this clonotype with many counts. This chain joins TRBV12-3 or TRBV12-4 and TRBJ1-2; no firm D call. The germline V and J ends were trimmed by 2 bases and 4 bases, with 8 bases remaining between them. This CDR3 comprises 13 residues. CDR3 in amino acids: CASSLLPSYGYTF. The CDR3, as DNA: TGTGCCAGCAGTTTATTACCCAGCTATGGCTACACCTTC.

The chain recombines TRBV4-1 with TRBJ2-7; 7 positions match TRBD1. Per the germline V gene, CDR1 is MGHRA and CDR2 is YSYEKL. This CDR3 contains 13 residues. The junction had 2 bases not matched to a gene; V was cut back by 0 bases and J by 6 bases. In DNA form, the CDR3 reads TGCGCCAGCAGCCAAGAATACAGGGGCGAGCAGTACGTC. Translation: CASSQEYRGEQYV.

This clonotype was seen a handful of times. The chain uses TRBV2 and TRBJ2-5; no clear D. Germline-derived CDR1 and CDR2 are SNHLY and FYNNEI. The CDR3 totals 13 residues. V was cut by 0 bases and J by 3 bases, with 5 bases left in between. The CDR3 spells CASSEAQKETQYF. The CDR3 coding sequence is TGTGCCAGCAGTGAAGCGCAGAAAGAGACCCAGTACTTC. Drawing the rest from reference TRBV2 and TRBJ2-5, the complete variable domain is EPEVTQTPSHQVTQMGQEVILRCVPISNHLYFYWYRQILGQKVEFLVSFYNNEISEKSEIFDDQFSVERPDGSNFTLKIRSTKLEDSAMYFCASSEAQKETQYFGPGTRLLVL.

This clonotype was detected ten times or more. CDR3 region: CSATERGEGDTQYF. The CDR3 DNA reads TGCAGTGCTACAGAGCGGGGCGAGGGAGATACGCAGTATTTT. The chain combines TRBV20-1 with TRBJ2-3; TRBD2 matches 7 bases. Trimming at V came to 4 bases and at J to 5 bases, leaving 9 bases not matched to a gene. The CDR3 extends over 14 amino acids. The germline gives CDR1 DFQATT, CDR2 SNEGSKA (reference sequence).

This clonotype was picked up a small number of times. The genes are TRBV27 and TRBJ2-5, with 10 bases identical to TRBD2. The CDR3 totals 17 residues. V dropped 2 bases and J dropped 5; count of bases not matched to a gene: 11. CDR1 and CDR2 from the germline V gene are MNHEY and SMNVEV (reference sequence). This CDR3 reads CASSLRPASGSRETQYF. The CDR3, as DNA: TGTGCCAGCAGTTTAAGGCCCGCTAGCGGGAGCAGGGAGACCCAGTACTTC.

The V call is TRBV11-2, the J call TRBJ1-1; D not resolved. This CDR3 contains 15 residues. CDR1 and CDR2 from the germline V gene are SGHAT and FQNNGV. The germline V and J ends were trimmed by 1 base and 5 bases, with 14 bases remaining between them. The CDR3 spells CASSLVGGWWTEAFF. The CDR3 DNA follows: TGTGCCAGCAGCTTAGTGGGAGGGTGGTGGACTGAAGCTTTCTTT.

The table lists this clonotype with many counts. The J gene is TRBJ2-7, the V gene TRBV5-1, with TRBD2 matching 8 bases. Per the germline V gene, CDR1 is SGHRS and CDR2 is YFSETQ. V lost 4 bases to trimming and J lost 6 bases; unmatched junction nucleotides: 12. The CDR3 sequence is 15 residues long. The CDR3 is CASSPSPGGVVEQYF. The CDR3 DNA is TGCGCCAGCAGCCCGAGTCCGGGAGGGGTAGTCGAGCAGTACTTC.

This clonotype came up many times. The J gene is TRBJ2-2, the V gene TRBV3-1; D is uncertain. The CDR3 has 15 residues. V was clipped by 0 bases and J by 5 bases, with 10 bases between them. CDR1 LGHDT and CDR2 YNNKEL come from the germline V gene (reference sequence). This CDR3 reads CASSQDPTATGELFF. DNA for the CDR3: TGTGCCAGCAGCCAAGATCCGACGGCGACCGGGGAGCTGTTTTTT.

This clonotype has a handful of counts. The rearrangement links TRBV27 to TRBJ2-3; perhaps D is TRBD1 or TRBD2 (6 bases each). The length of the CDR3 is 16 residues. Trimming left V 5 bases short and J 4 bases short, with 19 bases between. Germline CDR1 reads MNHEY; CDR2 reads SMNVEV (reference sequence). The CDR3 loop reads CASSRYRVEGADTQYF. The CDR3 DNA sequence: TGTGCCAGCAGTCGATACAGGGTGGAGGGGGCAGATACGCAGTATTTT.